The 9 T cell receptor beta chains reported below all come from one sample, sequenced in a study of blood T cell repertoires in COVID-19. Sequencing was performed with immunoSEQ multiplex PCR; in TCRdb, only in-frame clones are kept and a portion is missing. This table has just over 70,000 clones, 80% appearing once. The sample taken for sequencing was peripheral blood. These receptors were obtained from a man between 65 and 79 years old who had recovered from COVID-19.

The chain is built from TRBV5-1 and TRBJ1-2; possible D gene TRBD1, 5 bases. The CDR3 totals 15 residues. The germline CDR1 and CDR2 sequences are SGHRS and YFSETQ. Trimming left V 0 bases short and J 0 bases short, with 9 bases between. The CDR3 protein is CASSLVDTPNYGYTF. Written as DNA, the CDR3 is TGCGCCAGCAGCTTGGTGGACACACCTAACTATGGCTACACCTTC.

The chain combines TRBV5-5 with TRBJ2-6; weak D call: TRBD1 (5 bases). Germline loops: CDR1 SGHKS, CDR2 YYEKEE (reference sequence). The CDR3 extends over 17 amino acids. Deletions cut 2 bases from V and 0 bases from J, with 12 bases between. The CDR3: CASSFEGGHSGANVLTF. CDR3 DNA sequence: TGTGCCAGCAGCTTCGAAGGCGGACACTCTGGGGCCAACGTCCTGACTTTC. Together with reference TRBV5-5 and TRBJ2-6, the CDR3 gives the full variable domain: DAGVTQSPTHLIKTRGQQVTLRCSPISGHKSVSWYQQVLGQGPQFIFQYYEKEERGRGNFPDRFSARQFPNYSSELNVNALLLGDSALYLCASSFEGGHSGANVLTFGAGSRLTVL.

The CDR3 region has the DNA TGCGCCAGCAGCGCCGACGGACAGGTTGACCAGCCCCAGCATTTT. It is translated as CASSADGQVDQPQHF. This chain uses TRBV5-1 with TRBJ1-5; 7 bases are shared with TRBD1. Germline CDR1 and CDR2: SGHRS and YFSETQ. The CDR3 totals 15 residues. With 4 bases clipped from V and 7 bases from J, the junction kept 11 bases outside the gene matches. Based on the CDR3 plus reference TRBV5-1 and TRBJ1-5, the full variable domain is KAGVTQTPRYLIKTRGQQVTLSCSPISGHRSVSWYQQTPGQGLQFLFEYFSETQRNKGNFPGRFSGRQFSNSRSEMNVSTLELGDSALYLCASSADGQVDQPQHFGDGTRLSIL.

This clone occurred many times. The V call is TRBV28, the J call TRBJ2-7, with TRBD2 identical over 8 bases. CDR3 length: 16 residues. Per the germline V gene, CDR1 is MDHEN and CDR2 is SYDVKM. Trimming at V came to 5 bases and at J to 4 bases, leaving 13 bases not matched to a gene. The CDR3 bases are TGTGCCAGCAGTCCACAGCGGGGGACGGGAGGATACGAGCAGTACTTC. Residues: CASSPQRGTGGYEQYF.

The DNA for the CDR3 is TGTGCCAGCAGCTTAGCGGGGCAGGGGGCTTACGAGCAGTACTTC. Protein sequence: CASSLAGQGAYEQYF. This chain uses TRBV7-2 with TRBJ2-7, with 8 bases fitting TRBD1. V gave up 0 bases and J gave up 4 bases; unmatched junction bases: 5. This CDR3 contains 15 residues. The germline gives CDR1 SGHTA, CDR2 FQGNSA.

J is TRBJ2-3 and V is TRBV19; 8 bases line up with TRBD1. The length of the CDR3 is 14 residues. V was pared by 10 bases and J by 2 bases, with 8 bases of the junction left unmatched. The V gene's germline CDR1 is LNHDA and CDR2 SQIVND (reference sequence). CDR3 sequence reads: CATDRGVNTDTQYF. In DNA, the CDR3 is TGTGCCACTGACAGGGGCGTGAACACAGATACGCAGTATTTT.

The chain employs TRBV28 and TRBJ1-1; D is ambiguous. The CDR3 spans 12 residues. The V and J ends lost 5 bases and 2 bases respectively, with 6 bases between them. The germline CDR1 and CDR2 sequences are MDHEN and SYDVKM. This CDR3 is CASSVGNTEAFF. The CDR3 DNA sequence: TGTGCCAGCAGTGTGGGCAACACTGAAGCTTTCTTT.

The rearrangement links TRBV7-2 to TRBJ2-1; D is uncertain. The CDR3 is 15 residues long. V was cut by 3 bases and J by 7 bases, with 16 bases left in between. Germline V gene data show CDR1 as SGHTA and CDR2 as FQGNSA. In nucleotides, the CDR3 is TGTGCCAGCAGCTTTGGTTTCGGAGATCTTAATGAGCAGTTCTTC. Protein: CASSFGFGDLNEQFF.

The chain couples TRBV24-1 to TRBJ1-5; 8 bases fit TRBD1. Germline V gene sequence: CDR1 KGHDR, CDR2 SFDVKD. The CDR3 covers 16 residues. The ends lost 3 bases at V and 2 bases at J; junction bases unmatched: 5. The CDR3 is CATSDPDRGGNQPQHF. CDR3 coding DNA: TGTGCCACCAGTGATCCCGACAGGGGCGGCAATCAGCCCCAGCATTTT.